Shown below are 17 T cell receptor beta chains from a single sample sequenced in a study of chemoradiotherapy in HPV16-positive cancers (dated by TCRdb to 2022 to 2024). Libraries were prepared through the immunoSEQ multiplex PCR assay. Imported from immuneACCESS, the table was reduced by TCRdb to in-frame sequences with V and J called. These copies leave out some clones; in studies compared against another copy, an unresolved V gene accounts for under half, and the cause of the remainder is not known. The sample yields 20,000 to 25,000 clones; more than 85% were counted once. The ten largest account for about 4.5% of the sample. The sample here was blood, taken from a patient who underwent chemoradiotherapy. The receptor source for this set is a human donor with HPV-associated anogenital cancer.

The chain employs TRBV4-2 and TRBJ1-2, with D uncertain. The V and J ends lost 1 base and 0 bases respectively, with 12 bases between them. The CDR3 covers 16 residues. Germline lookup yields CDR1 LGHNA and CDR2 YNFKEQ. The CDR3 protein is CASSQGRGRTNYGYTF. The CDR3 DNA reads as TGTGCCAGCAGCCAAGGTCGCGGGAGAACTAACTATGGCTACACCTTC.

This clone was observed once. The V and J genes are TRBV4-3 and TRBJ1-1; possibly TRBD1 for D (6 bases). CDR1 LGHNA and CDR2 YSLEER come from the germline V gene. The V gene lost 8 bases and the J gene lost 1 base, with 23 bases spanning the gap. The CDR3 consists of 17 residues. For the CDR3, the DNA is TGCGCCAGCCTAACGGGGGGGGCGCGGGCGAAGAACACTGAAGCTTTCTTT. It translates to CASLTGGARAKNTEAFF.

The V gene is TRBV12-2, the J gene TRBJ2-1; the tabulated D call, TRBD2, remains unverified against the DNA. TRBV12-2 is deemed a pseudogene. This CDR3 has 13 amino acids. DNA for the CDR3: TGTGCAAGTCGCTTATACCAGCGCAATGAGCAGTTCTTC. Its translation is CASRLYQRNEQFF.

The chain couples TRBV30 to TRBJ2-1; 10 positions match TRBD2. CDR3 length equals 15 residues. Losses at the gene ends were 6 bases for V and 2 bases for J; bases not matched to a gene: 7. Germline CDR1 is GTSNPN and CDR2 is SVGIG (reference sequence). The CDR3 region is CACSLLAGAYNEQFF. In DNA form, the CDR3 reads TGTGCCTGTTCCCTCCTAGCGGGAGCCTACAATGAGCAGTTCTTC.

The V call is TRBV15, the J call TRBJ2-7; 10 bases agree with TRBD1. J lost 6 bases, V lost 5 bases, and 10 bases had no gene match. The CDR3 has 15 amino acids. The V gene's germline CDR1 is LNHNV and CDR2 YYDKDF (reference sequence). The CDR3 DNA reads as TGTGCCACCAGCGCCCACCGGGACAGGGGTTCCGAGCAGTACTTC. Translating it yields CATSAHRDRGSEQYF.

The V call is TRBV7-9, the J call TRBJ2-3; D not certain. Germline values: CDR1 SEHNR, CDR2 FQNEAQ (reference sequence). The CDR3 runs to 13 residues. The CDR3 sequence is CVGGQESTDTQYF. CDR3 sequence (DNA): TGTGTCGGTGGCCAGGAGAGCACAGATACGCAGTATTTT.

The chain links TRBV4-1 to TRBJ2-5; D is uncertain. V lost 2 bases and J 5 bases, leaving 15 bases between the germline ends. The CDR3 is 15 residues long. CDR1 is MGHRA, CDR2 YSYEKL, per germline. CDR3 bases: TGCGCCAGCAGCCAACGTTTGGGTTTTCGGGAGACCCAGTACTTC. This codes for CASSQRLGFRETQYF.

About this clone: This sample also contains other DNA sequences that code for the same CDR3. This sequence joins TRBV28 and TRBJ1-6, with D tentatively TRBD1 (6 bases). This CDR3 has 17 residues. Trimming shortened V by 2 bases and J by 11 bases, and 22 bases separated the two germline ends. The germline V gene encodes CDR1 MDHEN and CDR2 SYDVKM. The CDR3 region is CASSLGLGGGPGAPLHF. The CDR3 nucleotides read TGTGCCAGCAGTTTAGGGCTCGGGGGGGGCCCAGGGGCACCCCTCCACTTT. Full variable domain (outside the CDR3, taken from reference TRBV28 and TRBJ1-6): DVKVTQSSRYLVKRTGEKVFLECVQDMDHENMFWYRQDPGLGLRLIYFSYDVKMKEKGDIPEGYSVSREKKERFSLILESASTNQTSMYLCASSLGLGGGPGAPLHFGNGTRLTVT.

The chain employs TRBV5-1 and TRBJ1-2, with a possible D match to TRBD1 (5 bases). Germline CDR1 and CDR2: SGHRS and YFSETQ. The germline V and J ends were trimmed by 4 bases and 13 bases, with 20 bases remaining between them. This CDR3 has 13 residues. CDR3 in amino acids: CASSPSGTFTTTF. The CDR3 DNA reads TGCGCCAGCAGCCCATCCGGGACGTTTACTACCACCTTC.

The rearrangement links TRBV13 to TRBJ2-5, with D hard to call. The CDR3 loop spans 16 amino acids. Germline values: CDR1 PRHDT, CDR2 FYEKMQ (reference sequence). With 5 bases removed from V and 2 bases from J, the gap between germline ends came to 18 bases. CDR3 residues: CASSRDGLGWQETQYF. DNA for the CDR3: TGTGCCAGCAGCCGTGATGGCCTGGGGTGGCAAGAGACCCAGTACTTC.

The chain has TRBV7-8 and TRBJ2-3; TRBD2 matches at 7 bases. Germline loops: CDR1 SGHVS, CDR2 FQNEAQ. The CDR3 runs to 12 residues. With 5 bases clipped from V and 6 bases from J, the junction kept 2 bases outside the gene matches. CDR3 protein: CASSGSGDTQYF. In nucleotides, the CDR3 is TGTGCCAGCAGCGGTAGCGGGGATACGCAGTATTTT.

This chain connects TRBV30 to TRBJ1-6; D gene ambiguous. The CDR3 is 13 residues long. The germline V and J ends were trimmed by 4 bases and 14 bases, with 18 bases remaining between them. Germline-derived CDR1 and CDR2 are GTSNPN and SVGIG (reference sequence). The CDR3 is CAWTGLPGRSLHF. The CDR3 nucleotides are TGTGCCTGGACTGGACTCCCTGGAAGGTCCCTCCACTTT.

V is TRBV6-5 and J is TRBJ2-5; TRBD2 matches 15 bases. V dropped 6 bases and J dropped 5; count of bases not matched to a gene: 4. The CDR3 is 15 residues long. CDR1 is MNHEY, CDR2 SVGAGI, per germline. The CDR3 loop is CASSRTSGRGETQYF. The CDR3 DNA is TGTGCCAGCAGCCGGACTAGCGGGAGGGGGGAGACCCAGTACTTC.

This clone appeared once. This chain uses TRBV11-2 with TRBJ1-2; no clear D gene. CDR1 is SGHAT, CDR2 FQNNGV, per germline. This CDR3 contains 14 residues. Trimming stripped 0 bases from V and 8 bases from J, with 13 bases between. The CDR3: CASSLDLIALGYTF. In DNA, the CDR3 is TGTGCCAGCAGCTTAGATCTTATCGCCCTGGGCTACACCTTC.

The V and J genes are TRBV5-4 and TRBJ2-7, with 8 bases identical to TRBD1. The V segment lost 8 bases and the J segment 1 base; nucleotides outside the gene matches: 8. Per germline, CDR1 SGHNT and CDR2 YYREEE (reference sequence). The CDR3 totals 14 residues. DNA of the CDR3: TGTGCCAGTTCATCCGGGACAGGATCCTACGAGCAGTACTTC. It yields the protein CASSSGTGSYEQYF.

This chain joins TRBV19 and TRBJ1-2, with 7 positions matching TRBD1. Germline CDR1 is LNHDA and CDR2 is SQIVND (reference sequence). The CDR3 is 16 amino acids. V was pared by 4 bases and J by 1 base, with 9 bases of the junction left unmatched. The CDR3 DNA reads as TGTGCCAGTAGTACGGGGAGGGGGCTGGGTAACTATGGCTACACCTTC. Translating gives CASSTGRGLGNYGYTF.

V and J are TRBV10-3 and TRBJ1-5, with D possibly matching TRBD1 (6 bases). CDR1 ENHRY and CDR2 SYGVKD come from the germline V gene. The V gene lost 0 bases and the J gene lost 2 bases, with 14 bases spanning the gap. The CDR3 has 17 residues. DNA of the CDR3: TGTGCCATCAGTGAGTCGAGTGCAGGGGTTGGCAATCAGCCCCAGCATTTT. This gives the protein CAISESSAGVGNQPQHF.